The rows below give T cell receptor beta chains drawn from one sample of a study of T cells in Graves' hyperthyroidism and ophthalmopathy. TCRdb reprocessed the multiplex PCR reads with MiXCR, giving one entry per CDR3 protein. The sample lists about 350,000 distinct CDR3 sequences, roughly 15% occurring once. Sequencing was carried out using blood. The source of these receptors is a woman aged 55-70 years with Graves' ophthalmopathy. Both conserved end residues are trimmed from each CDR3. A D gene is named only where the DNA matches it firmly. The size field is filled for only some rows; it gives once, few, many or a size class.

- TRBJ2-5 TRBV19 - ASSTWELQETQY
- TRBJ1-2 TRBV10-3 many AITARGGNYGYT
- TRBJ1-5 TRBV11-2 many ASSEDRGHNQPQH
TRBD1 TRBJ2-2 TRBV24-1 many ATSDLQGVGTANTGELF
- TRBJ1-5 TRBV19 - ASSIEGRVTLNQPQH
- TRBJ1-1 TRBV30 many AWSVTGMNTEAF
- TRBJ2-5 TRBV7-9 many ASSSRDGPWETQY
- TRBJ2-1 TRBV28 many ASSLRLLPNEQF
- TRBJ2-3 TRBV11-2 many ASSLPAGQSDTQY
TRBD1 TRBJ2-5 TRBV11-2 many ASSLGTGLVTQY
- TRBJ2-2 TRBV6-1 few ASQGVRDPVSTGELF
- TRBJ2-2 TRBV20-1 many SARSHTGELF
- TRBJ1-1 TRBV19 many ASSIRQTEAF
- TRBJ2-2 TRBV5-1 many ASSAAQGSNTGELF
- TRBJ2-5 TRBV5-1 many ASSTGMGAQY
- TRBJ1-1 TRBV24-1 - ATPRWSTEAF
- TRBJ2-5 TRBV20-1 once SAQGGGMGQETQY
TRBD2 TRBJ2-7 TRBV20-1 - SARDLASGSYEQY
TRBD2 TRBJ2-6 TRBV18 few ASSPQQRGFGANVLT
- TRBJ2-4 TRBV5-1 - ASSKDSQENIQY
- TRBJ2-7 TRBV6-5 many ASSYRGSGSYEQY
TRBD1 TRBJ2-3 TRBV11-1 many ASSPRASGRGPLDTQY
- TRBJ2-2 TRBV2 many ASQQAGELF
- TRBJ2-1 TRBV20-1 many SARSTGRDEQF
- TRBJ2-3 TRBV10-2 - ASSDRADTQY
- TRBJ1-1 TRBV19 - ASITMGNTEAF
TRBD2 TRBJ2-1 TRBV7-2 many ASSSGTSRNNEQF
- TRBJ2-3 TRBV3-1 - ASSQSSSTDTQY
- TRBJ2-1 TRBV2 many ASRDGTSYNEQF
- TRBJ2-3 TRBV6-1 few ASSPPGPSQY
- TRBJ2-5 TRBV28 many ASSLMGSETQY
- TRBJ1-2 TRBV30 many AWSEDDYGYT
- TRBJ2-3 TRBV6-5 many ASSYSADGFRHTQY
TRBD1 TRBJ2-1 TRBV5-1 many ASSRDRAGYGGDEQF
TRBD2 TRBJ2-2 TRBV11-2 - ASSQGFGERGTGELF
- TRBJ1-2 TRBV12-3/TRBV12-4 - ASSLDPGTYT
- TRBJ2-5 TRBV5-1 many ASSLTGTQETQY
- TRBJ2-3 TRBV2 many ASSGGGGPPTDTQY
TRBD2 TRBJ2-1 TRBV5-1 many ASSTGLADYNEQF
TRBD2 TRBJ2-5 TRBV6-1 few ASRQTGGETQY
- TRBJ2-7 TRBV29-1 many SVGVGRGDEQY
- TRBJ2-2 TRBV9 - ASSVRTGNTGELF
TRBD2 TRBJ2-1 TRBV20-1 many SARDGKTSGLGSNNEQF
- TRBJ1-1 TRBV19 - ASRARVYANTEAF
- TRBJ2-2 TRBV12-3/TRBV12-4 few ASRYGTPRGAGELF
- TRBJ1-6 TRBV2 - ASSDRRAANNSPLH
TRBD1 TRBJ2-6 TRBV30 few AWSLGGHSGANVLT
TRBD1 TRBJ2-5 TRBV9 many ASSVGTAPTQETQY
- TRBJ2-1 TRBV7-2 many ASSYPGVIKSSYNEQF
- TRBJ2-5 TRBV7-3 many ASSLGLAGETQY
TRBD1 TRBJ1-6 TRBV27 - ASTPQGAINNSPLH